The T cell receptor (beta chain) under discussion was sequenced for a study of blood T cell repertoires in COVID-19. There are 16 residues in the CDR3. CDR1 is MNHNS and CDR2 is SASEGT in the germline V gene. The V end was cut by 1 base, the J end by 2 bases, with 9 bases between. Libraries were prepared by immunoSEQ multiplex PCR; TCRdb keeps only in-frame clonotypes and omits some of them. This sample yields about 250,000 clones, of which around 85% are seen a single time; around 9.8% belongs to the top ten. This clonotype originated in a woman aged 45-59 years with acute COVID-19. Sequencing was done on a sample of PBMCs or T cells enriched from blood (not recorded which). The V call is TRBV6-1, the J call TRBJ1-6; no definite D call. CDR3 DNA sequence: TGTGCCAGCAGTGAAGGCATCAACACCTATAATTCACCCCTCCACTTT. It is translated as CASSEGINTYNSPLHF.